This paragraph reports one T cell receptor beta chain. V lost 5 bases, J lost 9 bases, and 7 bases stayed unmatched. Germline lookup yields CDR1 SGHAT and CDR2 FQNNGV. The CDR3 consists of 13 residues. The data belong to a study of blood T cell repertoires in COVID-19. Overall study: The origin of the acute and convalescent COVID-19 samples was the United States, Italy and Spain. The cDNA or gDNA used as material had been derived from T cells, B-cell-depleted T cells, or PBMCs.

Original analysis: Estimation of nucleated cell counts relied on the amplification of reference gene primers. Produced via immunoSEQ multiplex PCR; TCRdb's table is partial and in-frame only. V and J calls and clone size are as listed in that table; D and trimming were resolved from the DNA. The top ten clones hold less than 3.5% of a sample with a few hundred thousand clones, about 86% of them seen once. The sequenced material came from peripheral blood. This chain joins TRBV11-2 and TRBJ1-1, with TRBD1 identical over 9 bases. The TCR originated in a man in his fifties with active or convalescent COVID-19. The CDR3 nucleotides are TGTGCCAGCAGCCCCAGGACAGGGGTGCAAGCTTTCTTT. Encoded protein: CASSPRTGVQAFF.